The text below deals with one TCR beta chain. The CDR3 has 15 amino acids. Germline CDR1 MGHDK, CDR2 SYGVNS. V shed 2 bases, J shed 6 bases, and the junction held 6 bases outside the gene matches. The source of the sample is a study of molecular identifiers for immune sequencing clone quantification. TCRdb independently ran MiXCR on the PCR reads; one entry per CDR3 protein. The sample carries about 86,000 distinct CDR3 sequences, approximately 25% recorded once. The chain uses TRBV25-1 and TRBJ2-1; 8 positions match TRBD2. This receptor was obtained from a human donor in good health. Some libraries in this study had Jurkat cell RNA spiked in. Sequencing was done on a sample of naive CD8+ T cells from blood, with Jurkat cell RNA spiked in. Subset: FACS-sorted CD8+CD4-CCR7+CD45RA+ naive T cells. DNA of the CDR3: TGTGCCAGCAGTGAAGTAGGGCTAGCGGGCAATGAGCAGTTCTTC. It codes for CASSEVGLAGNEQFF. Full variable domain (remainder filled in from reference TRBV25-1 and TRBJ2-1): EADIYQTPRYLVIGTGKKITLECSQTMGHDKMYWYQQDPGMELHLIHYSYGVNSTEKGDLSSESTVSRIRTEHFPLTLESARPSHTSQYLCASSEVGLAGNEQFFGPGTRLTVL.